Listed below are T cell receptor beta chains from one sample, sequenced in a study of T cell responses to AZD1222 COVID-19 vaccine. Assay: immunoSEQ multiplex PCR; the TCRdb copy retains only in-frame clones and omits some. The data hold approximately 150,000 clones, with under 95% observed a single time. The sample consisted of peripheral blood, taken on day 0 of AZD1222 vaccination. The receptors were gathered from an adult in good health. Both conserved end residues are part of each CDR3. Each record gives: CDR3 protein, V gene.

CDR3: CASSLASGGAEDTQYF
V: TRBV5-1

CDR3: CASSSSISGNTIYF
V: TRBV27

CDR3: CASRRQGRGNQPQHF
V: TRBV28

CDR3: CASSSQESGGNTEAFF
V: TRBV7-9

CDR3: CASSPDLNYGYTF
V: TRBV11-2

CDR3: CASSLDGTGSQHF
V: TRBV5-8

CDR3: CASRDEQGLYTF
V: TRBV2

CDR3: CASSLPGTVNSPLHF
V: TRBV11-2

CDR3: CASSYSPGPDTQYF
V: TRBV6-2/TRBV6-3

CDR3: CAWSLPLDSRGYTF
V: TRBV30

CDR3: CASSYTRTGANYGYTF
V: TRBV6-2/TRBV6-3

CDR3: CASSLGQVEAFF
V: TRBV5-4

CDR3: CASSLPGEAFF
V: TRBV7-9

CDR3: CASSRTSGSGAYEQYF
V: TRBV7-2

CDR3: CASSPYRAGRNTIYF
V: TRBV19

CDR3: CASRADRAGTEAFF
V: TRBV6-4

CDR3: CASTPGLAGPTYEQYF
V: TRBV28

CDR3: CASSFGGNQPQHF
V: TRBV27

CDR3: CASSLRGKSGYTF
V: TRBV27

CDR3: CASSPAGANVLTF
V: TRBV19

CDR3: CAWTTGRGNYGYTF
V: TRBV30

CDR3: CASTSGALQPQHF
V: TRBV28